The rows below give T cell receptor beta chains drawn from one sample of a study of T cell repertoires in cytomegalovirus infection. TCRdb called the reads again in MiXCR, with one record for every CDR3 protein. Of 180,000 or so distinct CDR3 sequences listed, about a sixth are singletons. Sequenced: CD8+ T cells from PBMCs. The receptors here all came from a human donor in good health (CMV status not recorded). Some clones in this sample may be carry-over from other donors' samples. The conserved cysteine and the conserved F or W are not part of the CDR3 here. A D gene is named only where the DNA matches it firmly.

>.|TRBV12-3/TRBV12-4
ASSLAHSGRQKNIQY
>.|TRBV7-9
ASSTPDSTYEQY
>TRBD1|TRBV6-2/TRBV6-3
ASRGQMNTEAF
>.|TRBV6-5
ASRLTFQETQY
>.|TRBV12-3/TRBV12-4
ASSLTEYQPQH
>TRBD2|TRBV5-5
ASSLAPGGVNTGELF
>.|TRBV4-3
ASSHVPTTGYGSYGYT
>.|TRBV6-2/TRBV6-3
ASLRDKTGEQY
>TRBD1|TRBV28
ASSSPPGQGLHEQY
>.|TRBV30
AWTPGTSSTDTQY
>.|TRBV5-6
ASSLGVAQETQY
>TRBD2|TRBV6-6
ASSSRGEIYEQY
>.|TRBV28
ASSLEGYGNQPQH
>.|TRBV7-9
ASSLAWDKQETQY
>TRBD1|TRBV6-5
ASSPWTGSRSNQPQH
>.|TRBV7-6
ASSPGRNSGANVLT
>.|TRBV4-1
ASSQGRNEQF